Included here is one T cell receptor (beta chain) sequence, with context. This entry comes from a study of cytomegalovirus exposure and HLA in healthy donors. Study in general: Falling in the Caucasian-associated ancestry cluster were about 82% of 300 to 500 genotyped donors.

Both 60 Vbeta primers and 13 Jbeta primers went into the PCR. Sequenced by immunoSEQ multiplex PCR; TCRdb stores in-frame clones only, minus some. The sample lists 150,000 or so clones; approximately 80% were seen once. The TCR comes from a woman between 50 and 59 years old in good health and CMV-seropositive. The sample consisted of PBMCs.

CDR3 nucleotide sequence: TGTGCCAGCTCACCACCATATGGGACAGGGGCCTACAATGAGCAGTTCTTC. Protein sequence: CASSPPYGTGAYNEQFF. V is TRBV18 and J is TRBJ2-1; 10 nucleotides agree with TRBD1. This CDR3 comprises 17 residues. Unmatched junction bases numbered 4, after V lost 0 bases and J lost 2 bases. Per the germline V gene, CDR1 is KGHSH and CDR2 is LQKENI.